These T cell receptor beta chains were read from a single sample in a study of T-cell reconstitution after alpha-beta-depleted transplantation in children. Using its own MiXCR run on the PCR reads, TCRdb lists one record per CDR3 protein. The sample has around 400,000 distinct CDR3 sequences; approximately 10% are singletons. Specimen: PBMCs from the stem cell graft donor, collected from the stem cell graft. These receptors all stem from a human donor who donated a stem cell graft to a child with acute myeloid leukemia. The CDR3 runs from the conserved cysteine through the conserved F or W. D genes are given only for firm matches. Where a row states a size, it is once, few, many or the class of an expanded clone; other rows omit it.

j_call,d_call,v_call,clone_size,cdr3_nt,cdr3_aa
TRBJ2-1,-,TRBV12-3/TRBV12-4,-,TGTGCCAGCAGCGAGGGGGGGGGCCTCTCCTACAATGAGCAGTTCTTC,CASSEGGGLSYNEQFF
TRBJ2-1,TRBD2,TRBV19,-,TGTGCCAGTAGTCTCTTAGCGGGAGAGTCGAATGAGCAGTTCTTC,CASSLLAGESNEQFF
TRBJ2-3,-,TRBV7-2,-,TGTGCCAGCAGCCGGGGGTGGGATACGCAGTATTTT,CASSRGWDTQYF
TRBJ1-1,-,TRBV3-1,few,TGTGCCAGCAGCCAAGCCTGGGCAGGGACTGAAGCTTTCTTT,CASSQAWAGTEAFF
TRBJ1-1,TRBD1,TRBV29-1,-,TGCAGCACCCACAGACAGGGGGGTACTGAAGCTTTCTTT,CSTHRQGGTEAFF
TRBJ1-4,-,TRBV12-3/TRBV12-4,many,TGTGCCAGCAGTTTCAGGAGCTGGGACGGCAATGAAAAACTGTTTTTT,CASSFRSWDGNEKLFF
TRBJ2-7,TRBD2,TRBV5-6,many,TGTGCCAGCAGCTTGGACCCAAGCGGGGCGGTCTCCTACGAGCAGTACTTC,CASSLDPSGAVSYEQYF
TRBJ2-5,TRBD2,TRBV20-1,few,TGCAGTGCCGAAACTAGCGGGGGGGCCCAAGAGACCCAGTACTTC,CSAETSGGAQETQYF
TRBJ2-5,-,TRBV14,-,TGTGCCAGCAGCCAATCACAGGGCGCCCAAGAGACCCAGTACTTC,CASSQSQGAQETQYF
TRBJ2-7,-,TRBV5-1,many,TGCGCCAGCAGCATCTTAGGGGGATCGTACGAGCAGTACTTC,CASSILGGSYEQYF
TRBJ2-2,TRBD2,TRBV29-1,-,TGCAGCGTAATAGCGGGCACCGGGGAGCTGTTTTTT,CSVIAGTGELFF
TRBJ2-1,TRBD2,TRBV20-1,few,TGCAGTGCCCCACTAGCGGGGTACAATGAGCAGTTCTTC,CSAPLAGYNEQFF
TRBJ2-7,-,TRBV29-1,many,TGCAGCGTTGGAATCGCGGGGAACGAGCAGTACTTC,CSVGIAGNEQYF
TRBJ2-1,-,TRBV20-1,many,TGCAGTGCCTGGAACCCTCGGAGCGATGAGCAGTTCTTC,CSAWNPRSDEQFF
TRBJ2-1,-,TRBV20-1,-,TGCAGTGCTAGCCGAGGGGATGAGCAGTTCTTC,CSASRGDEQFF